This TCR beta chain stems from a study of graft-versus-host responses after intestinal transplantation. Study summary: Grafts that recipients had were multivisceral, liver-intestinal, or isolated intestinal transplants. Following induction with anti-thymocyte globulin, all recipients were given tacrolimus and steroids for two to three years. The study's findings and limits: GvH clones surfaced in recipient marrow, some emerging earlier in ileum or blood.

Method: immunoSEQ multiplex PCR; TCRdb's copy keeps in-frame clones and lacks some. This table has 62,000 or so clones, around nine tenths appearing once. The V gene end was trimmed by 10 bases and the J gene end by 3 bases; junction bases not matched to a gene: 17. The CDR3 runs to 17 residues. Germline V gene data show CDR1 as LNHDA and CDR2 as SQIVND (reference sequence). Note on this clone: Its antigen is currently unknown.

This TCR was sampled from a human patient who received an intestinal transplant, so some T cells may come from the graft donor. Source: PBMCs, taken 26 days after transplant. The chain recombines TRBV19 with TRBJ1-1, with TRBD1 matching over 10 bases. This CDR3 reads CATTKIRDRGADTEAFF. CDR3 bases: TGTGCCACCACAAAAATCCGGGACAGGGGTGCGGACACTGAAGCTTTCTTT.